In its sample, the clone carrying this T cell receptor (beta chain) was seen a few times. Its target is unknown. The CDR3 spans 14 residues. The germline V and J ends were trimmed by 1 base and 2 bases, with 9 bases remaining between them. Germline V CDR1 and CDR2: MGHRA, YSYEKL. This table comes from immunoSEQ multiplex PCR, and its TCRdb copy is limited to in-frame clones, with some not included. The top ten hold around 0.99% of the sample, which has around 50,000 clones, roughly 78% seen once. The sort gate was single viable CD3+CD4+CD8-CD45RO+ cells for memory CD4+ T cells. The data belong to a study of memory CD4+ T cells and cytomegalovirus serostatus. Study results and caveats: The CMV-associated TCR signature appears largely within the CD4+ memory repertoire.

This clonotype was obtained from an adult in good health and CMV-seronegative. The chain joins TRBV4-1 to TRBJ2-7; D call uncertain. Sequencing was performed on memory CD4+ T cells from blood. The CDR3 reads CASSQVADTYEQYF. DNA of the CDR3: TGCGCCAGCAGCCAAGTGGCTGACACCTACGAGCAGTACTTC.